These 9 T cell receptor beta chains originate from one sample sequenced in a study of cytomegalovirus exposure and HLA in healthy donors. PCR employed 60 Vbeta and 13 Jbeta primers. Generated by immunoSEQ multiplex PCR, the TCRdb table keeps only in-frame clones and is missing some. The sample carries some 76,000 clones, 86% recorded once. The sequenced sample was PBMCs. These receptor sequences come from a woman aged 30 to 39 in good health and CMV-seronegative.

This chain uses TRBV5-4 with TRBJ2-1; 7 nucleotides agree with TRBD2. Germline V lookup: CDR1 SGHNT, CDR2 YYREEE (reference sequence). The junction had 7 bases not matched to a gene; V was cut back by 4 bases and J by 0 bases. The CDR3 covers 16 residues. This CDR3 is CASSPKRDSSYNEQFF. In nucleotides, the CDR3 is TGTGCCAGCAGCCCTAAGCGGGATAGCTCCTACAATGAGCAGTTCTTC.

DNA of the CDR3: TGTGCCAGTAGTTCACTAGAGGGCTTCTCGGGTGAGCAGTACTTC. Residues: CASSSLEGFSGEQYF. The V and J genes are TRBV19 and TRBJ2-7; D is possibly TRBD2 (5 bases). Germline assignment: CDR1 LNHDA and CDR2 SQIVND (reference sequence). With 5 bases removed from V and 7 bases from J, the gap between germline ends came to 21 bases. This CDR3 is built from 15 residues.

On this clone: One end of the junction varies from germline; a read error may be responsible. CDR3 sequence: CASSVAGNAEAFF. The CDR3 DNA reads as TGTGCCAGCAGCGTAGCAGGGAACGCTGAAGCTTTCTTT. The chain employs TRBV9 and TRBJ1-1; a weak D match, TRBD1 (5 bases). Germline V lookup: CDR1 SGDLS, CDR2 YYNGEE. CDR3 length equals 13 residues.

This chain uses TRBV7-2 with TRBJ2-3, with 10 bases matching TRBD1. Losses at the gene ends were 2 bases for V and 3 bases for J; bases not matched to a gene: 5. In germline, CDR1 is SGHTA, CDR2 FQGNSA. The CDR3 is 16 amino acids. The CDR3 sequence: CASSLLAGQGTDTQYF. CDR3 in DNA: TGTGCCAGCAGCTTATTAGCGGGACAGGGGACAGATACGCAGTATTTT.

This CDR3 is CASSVDIRNTEAFF. In DNA, the CDR3 is TGTGCCAGCAGCGTAGATATCAGGAACACTGAAGCTTTCTTT. This rearrangement joins TRBV9 to TRBJ1-1; no clear D gene. Deletions cut 0 bases from V and 1 base from J, with 7 bases between. CDR1 and CDR2 from the germline V gene are SGDLS and YYNGEE. The CDR3 has 14 residues.

This chain connects TRBV2 to TRBJ2-5; the D gene is possibly TRBD1 (5 bases). This CDR3 spans 14 amino acids. Germline CDR1 SNHLY, CDR2 FYNNEI. The V end lost 6 bases, the J end lost 1 base, and 12 bases lay between the germline ends. The DNA of the CDR3 is TGTGCCAGCAGGTCGCGACAGTCCCAAGAGACCCAGTACTTC. Its protein is CASRSRQSQETQYF.

This clone was observed a single time. The rearrangement links TRBV2 to TRBJ2-3, with 8 bases lining up with TRBD1. The CDR3 covers 17 residues. The germline gives CDR1 SNHLY, CDR2 FYNNEI. J gave up 3 bases and V 5 bases, and 13 bases lay outside the gene matches. CDR3 loop: CASSLPTTGEYTDTQYF. The CDR3 DNA reads TGTGCCAGCAGTCTACCTACGACAGGGGAGTATACAGATACGCAGTATTTT.

This chain links TRBV7-9 with TRBJ2-1; D possibly corresponds to TRBD2 (5 bases). Germline-derived CDR1 and CDR2 are SEHNR and FQNEAQ (reference sequence). CDR3 length: 16 amino acids. Trimming cost V 5 bases and J 0 bases, with 14 bases left between them. The CDR3 DNA reads TGTGCCAGCAGCCCGCCCGGACTGGACTCCTACAATGAGCAGTTCTTC. It translates to CASSPPGLDSYNEQFF.

The genes are TRBV19 and TRBJ1-5; D is uncertain. This CDR3 contains 16 residues. V dropped 2 bases and J dropped 4 bases, with 15 bases sitting between them. In germline, CDR1 is LNHDA, CDR2 SQIVND (reference sequence). Here the CDR3 DNA reads TGTGCCAGTAGTATACGGTCCGCGGGGTCAAATCAGCCCCAGCATTTT. Protein product: CASSIRSAGSNQPQHF. The complete variable domain, with remaining parts taken from reference TRBV19 and TRBJ1-5, reads DGGITQSPKYLFRKEGQNVTLSCEQNLNHDAMYWYRQDPGQGLRLIYYSQIVNDFQKGDIAEGYSVSREKKESFPLTVTSAQKNPTAFYLCASSIRSAGSNQPQHFGDGTRLSIL.